This record concerns one TCR beta chain sequence. TCRdb's copy holds only in-frame clones and misses some; the assay was immunoSEQ multiplex PCR. The sample lists about 200,000 clones; roughly 84% were seen once. The data were obtained in a study of blood T cell repertoires in COVID-19. At the level of the study: Sample material is recorded as cDNA or gDNA derived from T cells, B-cell-depleted T cells, or PBMCs.

Those enrolled in Seattle joined during active infection and were followed longitudinally afterward. The sequenced sample consisted of peripheral blood. The receptor was isolated from a person between 70 and 80 years old with COVID-19, enrolled during active disease.

Written as DNA, the CDR3 is TGTGCCAGCAGCTTAGCGGGACAGCCATATGGCTACACCTTC. Encoded protein: CASSLAGQPYGYTF. This rearrangement joins TRBV7-9 to TRBJ1-2, with 7 bases that match TRBD1. The ends lost 0 bases at V and 5 bases at J; junction bases unmatched: 3. The CDR3 length is 14 residues. The germline gives CDR1 SEHNR, CDR2 FQNEAQ (reference sequence).